This paragraph covers one T cell receptor (beta chain) sequence. This entry comes from a study of blood T cell repertoires in COVID-19. Study-wide context: The samples span acute and convalescent COVID-19 from the United States, Italy and Spain. Sample material is recorded as cDNA or gDNA derived from T cells, B-cell-depleted T cells, or PBMCs.

Authors' analysis steps: Reference gene primer amplification in the assay estimated nucleated cell counts. Assay used: immunoSEQ multiplex PCR; TCRdb lists only in-frame clones, some missing. The DNA gave D and trimming, while V, J and clone size come from that table. This sample yields about 160,000 clones, of which roughly 90% are seen a single time; 3.9% belongs to the top ten. The trim removed 0 bases at V and 2 bases at J, leaving 8 bases unmatched. The CDR3 is 17 amino acids. Germline loops: CDR1 SGHRS, CDR2 YFSETQ. The origin of this receptor is a woman aged 55-70 years who had recovered from COVID-19. This chain connects TRBV5-1 to TRBJ2-3, with 8 bases lining up with TRBD1. Material: peripheral blood. In DNA, the CDR3 is TGCGCCAGCAGCTTGGCTCCAGGGGGCAGTTCCACAGATACGCAGTATTTT. Residues: CASSLAPGGSSTDTQYF.